This T cell receptor beta chain was identified during a study of blood T cell repertoires in COVID-19. Unmatched junction bases numbered 6, after V lost 11 bases and J lost 6 bases. This CDR3 has 12 residues. CDR1 is SNHLY and CDR2 is FYNNEI in the germline V gene. Per the study methods: Reference gene primer amplification yielded estimated nucleated cell counts. Sequenced by immunoSEQ multiplex PCR; TCRdb stores in-frame clones only, minus some. The D gene and trimming were derived from the DNA, and the V and J assignments and clone size from that table. The sample includes 350,000 to 400,000 clones, over 85% of them seen just once.

Specimen: PBMCs or T cells enriched from blood (not recorded which). The V call is TRBV2, the J call TRBJ1-2; 10 nucleotides match TRBD1. This TCR derives from a woman aged 25 to 39 who had recovered from COVID-19. The CDR3 coding sequence is TGTGCCGGCCGACAGGGGGCTGATGGCTACACCTTC. This gives the protein CAGRQGADGYTF. The variable domain in full, with the rest retrieved from reference TRBV2 and TRBJ1-2, is EPEVTQTPSHQVTQMGQEVILRCVPISNHLYFYWYRQILGQKVEFLVSFYNNEISEKSEIFDDQFSVERPDGSNFTLKIRSTKLEDSAMYFCAGRQGADGYTFGSGTRLTVV.